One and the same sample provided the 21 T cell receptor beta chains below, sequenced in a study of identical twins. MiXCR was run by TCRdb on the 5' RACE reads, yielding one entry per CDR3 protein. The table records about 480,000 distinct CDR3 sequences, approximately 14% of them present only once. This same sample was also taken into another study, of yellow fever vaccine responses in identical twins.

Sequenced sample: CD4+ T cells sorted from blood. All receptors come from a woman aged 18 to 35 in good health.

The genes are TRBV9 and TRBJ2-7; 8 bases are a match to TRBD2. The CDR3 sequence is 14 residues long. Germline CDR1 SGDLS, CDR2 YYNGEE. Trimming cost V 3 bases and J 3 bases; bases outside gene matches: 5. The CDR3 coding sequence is TGTGCCAGCAGCGCTGGGGGACTAGGCTACGAGCAGTACTTC. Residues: CASSAGGLGYEQYF.

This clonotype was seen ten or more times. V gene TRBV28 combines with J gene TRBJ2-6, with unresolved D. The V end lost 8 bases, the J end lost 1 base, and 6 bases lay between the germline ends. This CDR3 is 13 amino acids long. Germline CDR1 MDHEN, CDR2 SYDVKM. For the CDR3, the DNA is TGTGCCAGCGCCGAATCTGGGGCCAACGTCCTGACTTTC. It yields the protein CASAESGANVLTF.

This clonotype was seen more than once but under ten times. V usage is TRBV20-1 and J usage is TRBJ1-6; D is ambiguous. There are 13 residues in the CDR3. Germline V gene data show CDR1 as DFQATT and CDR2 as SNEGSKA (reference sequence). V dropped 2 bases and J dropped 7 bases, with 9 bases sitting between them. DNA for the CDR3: TGCAGTGCTAGAAAGGTAGCCAATTCACCCCTCCACTTT. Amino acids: CSARKVANSPLHF.

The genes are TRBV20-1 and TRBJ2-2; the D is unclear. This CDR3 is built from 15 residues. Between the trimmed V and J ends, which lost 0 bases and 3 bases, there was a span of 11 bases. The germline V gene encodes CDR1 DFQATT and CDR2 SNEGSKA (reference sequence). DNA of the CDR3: TGCAGTGCTAGAGATTACCACACCTACACCGGGGAGCTGTTTTTT. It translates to CSARDYHTYTGELFF.

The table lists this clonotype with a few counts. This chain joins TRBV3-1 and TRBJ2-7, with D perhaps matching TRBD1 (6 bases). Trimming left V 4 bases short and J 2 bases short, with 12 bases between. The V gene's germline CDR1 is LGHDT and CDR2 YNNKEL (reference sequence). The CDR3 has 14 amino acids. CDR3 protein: CASSRQGTTYEQYF. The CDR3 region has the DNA TGTGCCAGCAGCCGGCAGGGGACCACCTACGAGCAGTACTTC.

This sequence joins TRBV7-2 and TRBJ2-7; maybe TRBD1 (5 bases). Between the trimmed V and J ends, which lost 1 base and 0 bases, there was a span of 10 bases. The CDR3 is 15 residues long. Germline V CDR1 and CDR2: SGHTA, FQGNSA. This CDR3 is CASSLGQFLSYEQYF. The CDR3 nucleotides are TGTGCCAGCAGCTTAGGACAGTTCCTCTCCTACGAGCAGTACTTC. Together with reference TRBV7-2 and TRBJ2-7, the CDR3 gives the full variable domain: GAGVSQSPSNKVTEKGKDVELRCDPISGHTALYWYRQSLGQGLEFLIYFQGNSAPDKSGLPSDRFSAERTGGSVSTLTIQRTQQEDSAVYLCASSLGQFLSYEQYFGPGTRLTVT.

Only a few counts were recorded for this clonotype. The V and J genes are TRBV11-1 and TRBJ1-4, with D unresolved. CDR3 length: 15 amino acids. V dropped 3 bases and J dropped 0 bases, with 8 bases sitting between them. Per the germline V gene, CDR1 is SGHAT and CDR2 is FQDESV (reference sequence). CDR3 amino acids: CASSFGPATNEKLFF. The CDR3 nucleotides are TGTGCCAGCAGCTTCGGCCCGGCAACTAATGAAAAACTGTTTTTT.

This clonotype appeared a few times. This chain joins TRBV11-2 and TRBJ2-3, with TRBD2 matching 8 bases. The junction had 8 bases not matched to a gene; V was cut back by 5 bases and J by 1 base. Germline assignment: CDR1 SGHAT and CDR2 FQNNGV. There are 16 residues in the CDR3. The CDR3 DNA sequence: TGTGCCAGCAGCCGAACCCCTAGCGGGCGCACAGATACGCAGTATTTT. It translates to CASSRTPSGRTDTQYF.

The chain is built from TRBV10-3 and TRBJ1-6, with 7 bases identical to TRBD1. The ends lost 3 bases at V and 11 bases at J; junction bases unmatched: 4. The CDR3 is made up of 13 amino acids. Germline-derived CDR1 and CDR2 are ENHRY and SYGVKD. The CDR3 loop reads CAISDAGTAPLHF. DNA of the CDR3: TGTGCCATCAGTGACGCCGGGACAGCACCCCTCCACTTT.

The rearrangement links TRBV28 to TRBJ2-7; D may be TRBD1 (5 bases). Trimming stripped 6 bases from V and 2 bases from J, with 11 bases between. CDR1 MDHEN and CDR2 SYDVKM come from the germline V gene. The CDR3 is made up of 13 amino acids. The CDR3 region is CASRPDSTYEQYF. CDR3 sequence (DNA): TGTGCCAGCAGACCTGACAGCACCTACGAGCAGTACTTC.

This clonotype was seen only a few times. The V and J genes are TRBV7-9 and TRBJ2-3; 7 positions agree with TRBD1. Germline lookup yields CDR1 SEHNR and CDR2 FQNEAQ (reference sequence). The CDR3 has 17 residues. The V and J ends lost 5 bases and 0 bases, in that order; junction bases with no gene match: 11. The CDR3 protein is CASSERIQGYSTDTQYF. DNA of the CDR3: TGTGCCAGCAGCGAGCGAATACAGGGGTACAGCACAGATACGCAGTATTTT.

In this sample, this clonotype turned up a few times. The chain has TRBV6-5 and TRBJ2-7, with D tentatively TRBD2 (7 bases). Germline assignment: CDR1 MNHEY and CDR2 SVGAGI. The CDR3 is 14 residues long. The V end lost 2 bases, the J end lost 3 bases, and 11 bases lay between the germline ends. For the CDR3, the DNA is TGTGCCAGCAGTTACAGCGGGACAAACTACGAGCAGTACTTC. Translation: CASSYSGTNYEQYF.

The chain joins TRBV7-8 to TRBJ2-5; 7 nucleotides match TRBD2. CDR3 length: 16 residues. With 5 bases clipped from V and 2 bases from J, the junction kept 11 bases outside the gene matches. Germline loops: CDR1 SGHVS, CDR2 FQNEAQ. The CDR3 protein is CASSPPIRGGQETQYF. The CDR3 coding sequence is TGTGCCAGCAGCCCCCCCATTAGGGGAGGGCAAGAGACCCAGTACTTC.

CDR3 region: CASSSGTGWNEQFF. For the CDR3, the DNA is TGTGCCAGCAGCAGTGGGACGGGTTGGAATGAGCAGTTCTTC. V usage is TRBV6-1 and J usage is TRBJ2-1; the D call may be TRBD1 or TRBD2 (5 bases each). V lost 6 bases and J lost 7, with 16 bases in between. This CDR3 is 14 amino acids long. The germline gives CDR1 MNHNS, CDR2 SASEGT.

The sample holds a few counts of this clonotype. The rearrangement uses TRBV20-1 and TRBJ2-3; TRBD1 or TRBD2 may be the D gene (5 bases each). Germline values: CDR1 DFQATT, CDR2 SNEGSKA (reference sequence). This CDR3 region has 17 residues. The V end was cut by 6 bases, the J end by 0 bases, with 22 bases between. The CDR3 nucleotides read TGCAGTGCGGATATTCCGGGGCTCTTATCTAGCACAGATACGCAGTATTTT. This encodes CSADIPGLLSSTDTQYF.

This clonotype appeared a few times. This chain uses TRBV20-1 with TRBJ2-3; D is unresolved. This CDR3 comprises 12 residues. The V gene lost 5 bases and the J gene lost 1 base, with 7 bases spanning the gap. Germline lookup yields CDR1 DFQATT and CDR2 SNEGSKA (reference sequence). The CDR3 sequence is CSARAGTDTQYF. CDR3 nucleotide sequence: TGCAGTGCTCGCGCGGGCACAGATACGCAGTATTTT.

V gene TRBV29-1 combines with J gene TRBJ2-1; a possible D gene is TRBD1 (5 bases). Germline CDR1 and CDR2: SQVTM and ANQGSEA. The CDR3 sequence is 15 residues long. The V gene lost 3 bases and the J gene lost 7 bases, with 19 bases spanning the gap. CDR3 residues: CSVDRGTRLKNEQFF. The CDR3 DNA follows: TGCAGCGTTGATAGGGGCACAAGGTTAAAGAATGAGCAGTTCTTC.

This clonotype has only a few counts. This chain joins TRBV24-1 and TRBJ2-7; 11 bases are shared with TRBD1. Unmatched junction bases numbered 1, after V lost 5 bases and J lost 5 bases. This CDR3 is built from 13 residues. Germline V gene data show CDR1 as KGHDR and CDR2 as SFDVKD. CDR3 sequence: CATSAGQGDEQYF. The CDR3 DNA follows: TGTGCCACCAGTGCGGGACAGGGGGACGAGCAGTACTTC.

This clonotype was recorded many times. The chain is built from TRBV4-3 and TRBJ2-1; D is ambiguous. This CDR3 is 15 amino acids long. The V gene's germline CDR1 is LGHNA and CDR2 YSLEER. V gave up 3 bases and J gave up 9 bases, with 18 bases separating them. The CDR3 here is CASSQGSSPLGEQFF. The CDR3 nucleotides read TGCGCCAGCAGCCAGGGTAGTAGCCCCCTAGGTGAGCAGTTCTTC.

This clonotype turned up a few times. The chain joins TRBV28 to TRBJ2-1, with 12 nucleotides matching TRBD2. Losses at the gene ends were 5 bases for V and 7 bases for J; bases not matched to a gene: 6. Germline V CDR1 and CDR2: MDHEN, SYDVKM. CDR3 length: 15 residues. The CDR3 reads CASSRLAGGFNEQFF. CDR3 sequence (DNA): TGTGCCAGCAGTCGCCTAGCGGGAGGGTTTAATGAGCAGTTCTTC.

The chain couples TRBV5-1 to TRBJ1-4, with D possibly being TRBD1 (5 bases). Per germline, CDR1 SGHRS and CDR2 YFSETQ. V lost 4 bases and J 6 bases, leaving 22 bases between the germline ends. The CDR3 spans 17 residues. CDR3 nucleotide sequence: TGCGCCAGCAGCCGCAGCCGGAGGGGCGCAGACGATGAAAAACTGTTTTTT. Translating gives CASSRSRRGADDEKLFF.